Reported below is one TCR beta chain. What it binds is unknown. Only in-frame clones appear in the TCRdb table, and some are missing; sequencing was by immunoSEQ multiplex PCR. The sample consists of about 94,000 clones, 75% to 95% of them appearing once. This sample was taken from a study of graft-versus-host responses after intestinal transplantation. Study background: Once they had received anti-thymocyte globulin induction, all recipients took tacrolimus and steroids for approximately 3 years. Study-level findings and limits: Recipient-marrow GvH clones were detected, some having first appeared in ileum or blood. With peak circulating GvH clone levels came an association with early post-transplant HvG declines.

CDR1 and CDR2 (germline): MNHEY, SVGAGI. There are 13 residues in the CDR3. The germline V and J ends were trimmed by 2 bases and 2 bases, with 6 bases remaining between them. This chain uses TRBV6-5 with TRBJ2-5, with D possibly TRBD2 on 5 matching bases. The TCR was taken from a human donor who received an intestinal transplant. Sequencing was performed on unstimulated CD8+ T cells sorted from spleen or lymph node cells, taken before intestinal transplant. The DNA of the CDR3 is TGTGCCAGCAGTTACACGGGACAAGAGACCCAGTACTTC. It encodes CASSYTGQETQYF.